This T cell receptor (beta chain) comes out of a study of beta chain features in type 1 diabetes (dated by TCRdb to the late 2010s). Concerning the study at large: Mean age, gender distribution, total cell number and subset yield did not differ between patients and healthy donors. A total of around 110,000,000 sorted cells were examined across all samples, and RNA yield correlated strongly with the number of cells per subset. The study compared the TCRB repertoires of sorted circulating CD4+ T cell subsets in recently diagnosed type 1 diabetes patients with those in matched healthy donors. Naive and central memory subsets were obtained from all 30 or so donors, but regulatory and stem cell-like memory subsets were isolated from only 8 patients and roughly 8 healthy donors.

A single peripheral blood draw of about 120 mL on average was collected from each donor into heparinised tubes. Naive, central memory, regulatory and stem cell-like memory CD4+ T cells were sorted on a BD FACSAria II using a panel including CD45RO, CCR7, CD25, CD127, CD95 and CD27. All sorted populations exceeded 95% purity. Right away, PBMCs were isolated by Lymphoprep density gradient centrifugation and were stained directly, with no culture step. Samples were stained and sorted in pairs, with one healthy donor and one patient per experiment, so that batch effects were minimized. Overall study outcomes, separate from this receptor: Type 1 diabetes patients showed a moderate but significant shortening of TCRB CDR3 length in all four CD4+ subsets. At VDJ recombination sites, patients with type 1 diabetes made fewer insertions and deleted more nucleotides, a pattern implying thymic rearrangement abnormalities. Naive, central memory and regulatory TCRB repertoires appeared to be more similar among patients than among healthy donors. Shorter templates might be favored by PCR, yet because patient and control samples were amplified and corrected together, any such skew would affect both groups equally. Because cDNA was sequenced instead of genomic DNA, activated cells with high expression could be over-represented, although the groups did not differ in activation or CD3 levels. Because the HLA sub-analyses included only small numbers of individuals, any influence of HLA type on TCRB rearrangement was left unresolved.

All of the isolated RNA was reverse transcribed with the High Capacity cDNA Reverse Transcription Kit, so expressed TCRB transcripts were sequenced. Naive, central memory and regulatory T cell samples underwent deep immunoSEQ sequencing, averaging approximately 3.5 million total reads per sample. Sorted cells were lysed in RLT buffer, and RNA was extracted using DNase-treated RNeasy Micro or Mini kits according to cell number. To prevent cross-contamination, each cell subset was processed individually, whereas patient and healthy donor samples were processed jointly. Using the immunoSEQ multiplex PCR, TCRB sequences were amplified from cDNA into 87-bp fragments spanning the CDR3 region. Sequencing of the amplicons was performed on the Illumina HiSeq platform. The paper's data handling went like this. PCR bias was computationally corrected using synthetic template baselines, reads within Hamming distance 2 were collapsed, and singletons that could not be merged were discarded. By aligning reads against IMGT, V, D and J genes, CDR3 length, and insertions or deletions at six rearrangement sites were assigned. Within each subset, clonotype counts were normalized to sorted cell number, and only after that were true diversity and Gini coefficients computed with the tcR R package. Repertoire sharing was quantified using the overlap coefficient calculated on TCRB nucleotide sequences. Out-of-frame TCRB sequences from naive cells were analyzed to stand in for the pre-selection repertoire. Drawn from immuneACCESS, this table holds only the in-frame rearrangements with V and J called that TCRdb kept. Clones are partly lost; checked studies trace under half to an unresolved V gene and leave the rest unexplained. V and J calls and clone size are copied from that table; D and trimming were computed from the DNA. The sample data list about 140,000 clones, and 8.5% to 12% of these were observed just once. The top ten hold about 1.3% of the sample.

V drops 2 bases and J drops 2 bases, leaving 13 bases in between. The CDR1 and CDR2 encoded by the germline V gene are SGHVS and FQNEAQ. The CDR3, cysteine through phenylalanine, is 16 amino acids long. CDR3 DNA only is kept here, 48 bases in frame from base 1. This clone was seen a few times. Its antigen remains undetermined. No much larger clone is present one base from it, and per-base qualities are unavailable. Specimen: naive CD4+ T cells from blood. Read against the paper, the sample's cell subset or site label means: true naive CD4+ T cells. The TCR originated in a man aged 18 to 29 in good health. The rearrangement joined TRBV7-8 to TRBJ2-1, with a tentative D gene TRBD1 over 5 matching bases. The CDR3 sequence is CASSLLGPLTYNEQFF. The nucleotide sequence is TGTGCCAGCAGCTTATTGGGGCCGCTCACCTACAATGAGCAGTTCTTC.